This is a list of T cell receptor beta chains from one sample in a study of blood T cell repertoires in COVID-19. The assay was immunoSEQ multiplex PCR, and TCRdb's table has in-frame clones only and misses some. The repertoire holds just over 300,000 clones, with 87% as singletons. The specimen was peripheral blood. The receptors derive from a young man with active or convalescent COVID-19. CDR3s include the opening cysteine and the closing phenylalanine or tryptophan. The order of the fields is clone size, J gene, V gene, D gene, CDR3 length, CDR3 DNA, CDR3 protein. The D gene is left open where the match is weak. A row's size may be missing; if present it is once, few, many or a size class.

NA,TRBJ1-2,TRBV5-1,TRBD1,14,TGCGCCAGCAGCTTGGGACAGGGGGCTTATGGCTACACCTTC,CASSLGQGAYGYTF
NA,TRBJ2-3,TRBV28,NA,15,TGTGCCAGCAGTTACGGGGGATCTCGCACAGATACGCAGTATTTT,CASSYGGSRTDTQYF
NA,TRBJ2-5,TRBV28,TRBD1,13,TGTGCCAGCAGCCCGACAGGGGATGAGACCCAGTACTTC,CASSPTGDETQYF
NA,TRBJ2-7,TRBV2,NA,14,TGTGCCAGCAGTAGGGGCGACTTCCCTACGGGGCAGTACTTC,CASSRGDFPTGQYF
NA,TRBJ1-2,TRBV19,NA,14,TGTGCCAGTAGTATAGGTAGTCAGGGTTTTGGCTACACCTTC,CASSIGSQGFGYTF
NA,TRBJ1-5,TRBV7-9,TRBD1,16,TGTGCCAGCAGCGTTGGGGACAGATTAAGCGGGCAGCCCCAGCATTTT,CASSVGDRLSGQPQHF
NA,TRBJ1-4,TRBV27,NA,15,TGTGCCAGCAGCCCCAACGACCGGGTTCTTGAAAAACTGTTTTTT,CASSPNDRVLEKLFF
once,TRBJ1-1,TRBV5-1,TRBD1,13,TGCGCCAGCAGCTTAACAGGGGGCACTGAAGCTTTCTTT,CASSLTGGTEAFF
NA,TRBJ2-3,TRBV5-6,NA,19,TGTGCCAGCAGCTTGGGGGGGAGTCGGCCAGGGGCTGGCACAGATACGCAGTATTTT,CASSLGGSRPGAGTDTQYF
NA,TRBJ1-4,TRBV6-2/TRBV6-3,TRBD1,14,TGTGCCAGCAGCGCACGACAGGGTGGAGGAAAACTGTTTTTT,CASSARQGGGKLFF
NA,TRBJ2-1,TRBV19,TRBD1,16,TGTGCCAGTACCCCTACAACGACAGGGCTCTACAATGAGCAGTTCTTC,CASTPTTTGLYNEQFF
NA,TRBJ2-7,TRBV5-8,NA,14,TGTGCCAGCAGCTTGGATCCGGGAACCTACGAGCAGTACTTC,CASSLDPGTYEQYF
NA,TRBJ2-7,TRBV5-4,NA,12,TGTGCCAGCAGCCGGGGCTCCTACGAGCAGTACTTC,CASSRGSYEQYF
NA,TRBJ1-6,TRBV6-5,TRBD1,14,TGTGCCAGCAGCATCGACAGGGGTCAGTCACCCCTCCACTTT,CASSIDRGQSPLHF
NA,TRBJ2-1,TRBV10-3,NA,12,TGTGCCATCACCCAATCAGGGTCGGAGCAGTTCTTC,CAITQSGSEQFF
NA,TRBJ2-1,TRBV5-1,TRBD1,13,TGCGCCAGCAGCTTGACGGAGGGACAGGTCCTGTTCTTC,CASSLTEGQVLFF
NA,TRBJ2-7,TRBV4-3,NA,17,TGCGCCAGCAGCCAGGACTACCGGGCCCTTGGTGGCTACGAGCAGTACTTC,CASSQDYRALGGYEQYF
NA,TRBJ1-6,TRBV6-5,NA,13,TGTGCCAGCAGTTCTGGACAAATCGCCACCCTCCACTTT,CASSSGQIATLHF
NA,TRBJ2-1,TRBV5-1,TRBD2,15,TGCGCCAGCAGTCTTATGGGACTAAGCGGCGATGAGCAGTTCTTC,CASSLMGLSGDEQFF
NA,TRBJ1-1,TRBV29-1,TRBD1,13,TGCAGCGTTGGCGACAGGGCGAACACTGAAGCTTTCTTT,CSVGDRANTEAFF
NA,TRBJ2-2,TRBV7-9,NA,13,TGTGCCAGCAGCATACTGAACACCGGGGAGCTGTTTTTT,CASSILNTGELFF
NA,TRBJ2-3,TRBV9,TRBD2,17,TGTGCCAGCAGCGGGACTAGCGGGGGGGCTGGCACAGATACGCAGTATTTT,CASSGTSGGAGTDTQYF
once,TRBJ1-6,TRBV12-5,NA,20,TGTGCTAGTGGTTTGGTATTTAATGCTGGTGGCAGCGGCCTTGTTTCACCCCTCCACTTT,CASGLVFNAGGSGLVSPLHF
few,TRBJ1-4,TRBV24-1,TRBD1,15,TGTGCCACCAGTGATGCCGGGACAGGAGATGAAAAACTGTTTTTT,CATSDAGTGDEKLFF
NA,TRBJ1-5,TRBV28,NA,12,TGTGCCAGCACCCCGGGTAATCAGCCCCAGCATTTT,CASTPGNQPQHF